The 28 T cell receptor beta chains reported below all come from one sample, sequenced in a study of blood T cell repertoires in COVID-19. Sequencing was performed with immunoSEQ multiplex PCR; in TCRdb, only in-frame clones are kept and a portion is missing. The sample lists a few hundred thousand clones; 88% were seen once. The sample comprised PBMCs or T cells enriched from blood (not recorded which). The receptors here all came from a young woman who had recovered from COVID-19.

The count of this clone is one. The chain recombines TRBV6-5 with TRBJ1-1, with 7 bases identical to TRBD1. The germline V gene has CDR1 MNHEY and CDR2 SVGAGI. Trimming cost V 0 bases and J 8 bases; bases outside gene matches: 12. The CDR3 totals 16 residues. The CDR3 DNA follows: TGTGCCAGCAGTTACTCGAAGATACAGGGGCCCACCGAAGCTTTCTTT. Protein sequence: CASSYSKIQGPTEAFF.

The DNA of the CDR3 is TGTGCCAGTAGTGTCCTAGCGGGAGCGGGTGAGCAGTTCTTC. The encoded protein is CASSVLAGAGEQFF. This chain joins TRBV19 and TRBJ2-1, with 10 positions matching TRBD2. Germline CDR1 LNHDA, CDR2 SQIVND (reference sequence). There are 14 residues in the CDR3. V trimming: 5 bases; J trimming: 9 bases; junction bases outside the gene matches: 7.

Here the CDR3 DNA reads TGCGCCAGCAGTGGGGACAGGAACAATGAGCAGTTCTTC. This encodes CASSGDRNNEQFF. The rearrangement uses TRBV10-1 and TRBJ2-1, with TRBD1 matching 8 bases. This CDR3 spans 13 amino acids. V lost 4 bases, J lost 5 bases, and 1 base stayed unmatched. CDR1 is WNHNN, CDR2 SYGVQD, per germline (reference sequence).

The J gene is TRBJ2-3, the V gene TRBV28, with a weak D call TRBD1 (6 bases). The CDR3 has 14 residues. V was shortened by 6 bases and J by 2 bases, with 12 bases between the two germline ends. The V gene's germline CDR1 is MDHEN and CDR2 SYDVKM. CDR3 loop: CASSPGQTTDTQYF. CDR3 nucleotide sequence: TGTGCCAGCAGCCCCGGACAGACCACAGATACGCAGTATTTT.

V is TRBV29-1 and J is TRBJ2-3; perhaps TRBD2 as D (5 bases). V lost 7 bases and J lost 2, with 7 bases in between. Looked up from germline, CDR1 is SQVTM and CDR2 is ANQGSEA. The CDR3 contains 11 residues. CDR3 loop: CSGRNTDTQYF. CDR3 in DNA: TGCAGCGGGAGGAACACAGATACGCAGTATTTT.

The V call is TRBV30, the J call TRBJ1-5, with D possibly TRBD1 on 5 matching bases. The CDR3 is 15 residues long. Germline loops: CDR1 GTSNPN, CDR2 SVGIG (reference sequence). V lost 0 bases and J lost 8, with 17 bases in between. CDR3 DNA: TGTGCCTGGAGTGTAGGGGTCGGGGGAAAGAAGCCCCAGCATTTT. The encoded protein is CAWSVGVGGKKPQHF.

V usage is TRBV25-1 and J usage is TRBJ1-4; D remains ambiguous. The CDR3 sequence is 11 residues long. Deletions cut 2 bases from V and 12 bases from J, with 7 bases between. Germline loops: CDR1 MGHDK, CDR2 SYGVNS. The CDR3 DNA reads TGTGCCAGCAGTGAACTCCTAGAACTGTTTTTT. Translated: CASSELLELFF.

The V gene is TRBV3-1 (or the pseudogene TRBV3-2), the J gene TRBJ1-6; no reliable D call. The CDR3 sequence is 16 residues long. CDR1 is LGHDT, CDR2 YNNKEL, per germline (reference sequence). The V gene lost 0 bases and the J gene lost 4 bases, with 10 bases spanning the gap. The CDR3 DNA reads as TGTGCCAGCAGCCAAGAATCGAGGCTTTATAATTCACCCCTCCACTTT. It translates to CASSQESRLYNSPLHF.

This clone was detected once. The chain couples TRBV14 to TRBJ1-1; D gene ambiguous. The CDR3 runs 13 residues. The V gene's germline CDR1 is SGHDN and CDR2 FVKESK. V gave up 5 bases and J gave up 0 bases, with 7 bases separating them. CDR3 protein: CASSGRVNTEAFF. CDR3 bases: TGTGCCAGCAGCGGGAGAGTGAACACTGAAGCTTTCTTT.

J is TRBJ2-3 and V is TRBV29-1; TRBD2 agrees at 8 bases. The CDR3 runs 13 residues. Germline-derived CDR1 and CDR2 are SQVTM and ANQGSEA. V was pared by 7 bases and J by 5 bases, with 8 bases of the junction left unmatched. CDR3 sequence: CSARAGAGDTQYF. CDR3 DNA: TGCAGCGCCCGAGCGGGGGCTGGAGATACGCAGTATTTT.

The sample holds one count of this clone. The rearrangement uses TRBV5-4 and TRBJ1-1, with unresolved D. Trimming took 5 bases from V and 3 from J, leaving 14 bases between them. Germline CDR1 and CDR2: SGHNT and YYREEE (reference sequence). CDR3 length: 14 amino acids. This CDR3 is CASSSDTSHTEAFF. CDR3 bases: TGTGCCAGCAGTTCCGACACGAGCCACACTGAAGCTTTCTTT.

The chain is built from TRBV3-1 (or the pseudogene TRBV3-2) and TRBJ2-7; D is possibly TRBD2 (5 bases). The germline V gene encodes CDR1 LGHDT and CDR2 YNNKEL (reference sequence). V was trimmed by 0 bases and J by 5 bases, leaving 14 bases between them. CDR3 length: 15 residues. CDR3 residues: CASSQELVSFDEQYF. The CDR3 bases are TGTGCCAGCAGCCAAGAACTAGTATCTTTCGACGAGCAGTACTTC.

V usage is TRBV5-5 and J usage is TRBJ2-5; D unresolved. V lost 4 bases, J lost 2 bases, and 9 bases lay in between. CDR1 SGHKS and CDR2 YYEKEE come from the germline V gene (reference sequence). The CDR3 consists of 13 residues. The CDR3 sequence is CASSLPVQETQYF. In DNA form, the CDR3 reads TGTGCCAGCAGCCTTCCCGTGCAAGAGACCCAGTACTTC.

CDR3 region: CASSPRVSEGSYEQYF. The CDR3 DNA is TGTGCCAGCAGCCCCCGGGTCTCGGAGGGATCCTACGAGCAGTACTTC. The chain links TRBV7-2 to TRBJ2-7; possibly TRBD2 for D (6 bases). Per the germline V gene, CDR1 is SGHTA and CDR2 is FQGNSA. V was shortened by 5 bases and J by 1 base, with 18 bases between the two germline ends. This CDR3 is built from 16 residues.

The chain is built from TRBV27 and TRBJ2-7, with a tentative D call TRBD2 (5 bases). Trimming stripped 3 bases from V and 1 base from J, with 16 bases between. Germline V gene sequence: CDR1 MNHEY, CDR2 SMNVEV (reference sequence). CDR3 size: 16 residues. The CDR3 DNA reads TGTGCCAGCAGTTTGTCGGACGGGGAGATATCCTACGAGCAGTACTTC. It translates to CASSLSDGEISYEQYF.

The chain links TRBV3-1 (or the pseudogene TRBV3-2) to TRBJ2-2; 7 nucleotides agree with TRBD2. Germline-derived CDR1 and CDR2 are LGHDT and YNNKEL (reference sequence). The CDR3 totals 16 residues. J gave up 0 bases and V 5 bases, and 6 bases lay outside the gene matches. CDR3 sequence reads: CASSAQGLTNTGELFF. CDR3 DNA: TGTGCCAGCAGCGCCCAGGGACTAACGAACACCGGGGAGCTGTTTTTT.

Details on this clone: Sequence at one end of the junction differs from germline and may be a read error. The chain couples TRBV3-1 (or the pseudogene TRBV3-2) to TRBJ2-1, with 9 bases aligning to TRBD2. CDR1 and CDR2 from the germline V gene are LGHDT and YNNKEL (reference sequence). CDR3 size: 15 residues. CDR3 sequence: CASSHGTSSNNEQFF. DNA of the CDR3: TGTGCCAGCAGCCACGGGACTAGCTCCAACAATGAGCAGTTCTTC.

V gene TRBV7-3 combines with J gene TRBJ2-3, with D perhaps TRBD2 (5 bases). Trimming took 1 base from V and 2 from J, leaving 10 bases between them. The CDR3 sequence is 15 residues long. Germline V gene sequence: CDR1 SGHTA, CDR2 FQGTGA. This chain's CDR3 is CASSLKLGDTDTQYF. The CDR3 DNA reads as TGTGCCAGCAGCTTAAAACTGGGAGACACAGATACGCAGTATTTT.

The CDR3 reads CASSRETGPPYEQYF. CDR3 in DNA: TGCGCCAGCAGCCGAGAAACAGGCCCCCCCTACGAGCAGTACTTC. V gene TRBV4-1 combines with J gene TRBJ2-7; TRBD1 might be the D (5 bases). Per the germline V gene, CDR1 is MGHRA and CDR2 is YSYEKL. Trimming cost V 4 bases and J 2 bases, with 15 bases left between them. This CDR3 region has 15 residues.

The chain uses TRBV10-3 and TRBJ1-6; D may be TRBD1 (5 bases). Germline V CDR1 and CDR2: ENHRY, SYGVKD. The CDR3 is 15 amino acids. V lost 10 bases to trimming and J lost 10 bases, with 23 bases between them. The CDR3 reads CATHNLGQGESPLHF. DNA for the CDR3: TGTGCCACCCATAACCTCGGGCAGGGTGAATCACCCCTCCACTTT.

The chain recombines TRBV11-1 with TRBJ1-2; D possibly corresponds to TRBD1 (6 bases). In germline, CDR1 is SGHAT, CDR2 FQDESV (reference sequence). V was shortened by 5 bases and J by 4 bases, with 14 bases between the two germline ends. The length of the CDR3 is 14 residues. The CDR3 nucleotides are TGTGCCAGCAGCCCCGGGGCAGGGGCCTATGGCTACACCTTC. This translates into CASSPGAGAYGYTF.

The genes are TRBV18 and TRBJ2-1; TRBD2 is a possible D gene (6 bases). Germline V gives CDR1 KGHSH, CDR2 LQKENI. This CDR3 spans 12 amino acids. V lost 8 bases, J lost 9 bases, and 14 bases lay in between. CDR3 in DNA: TGTGCCAGCCTTAAAGCCGGGGGTGAGCAGTTCTTC. Protein sequence: CASLKAGGEQFF.

This clone was seen once. J is TRBJ2-5 and V is TRBV4-2, with 9 bases lining up with TRBD2. Germline V lookup: CDR1 LGHNA, CDR2 YNFKEQ. Unmatched junction bases numbered 8, after V lost 3 bases and J lost 3 bases. The CDR3 has 16 residues. The chain's CDR3 is CASSHSSRGGEETQYF. The CDR3 DNA reads TGTGCCAGCAGCCACTCGTCGCGGGGGGGCGAAGAGACCCAGTACTTC.

The chain links TRBV4-1 to TRBJ2-7, with a tentative D call TRBD2 (6 bases). Per the germline V gene, CDR1 is MGHRA and CDR2 is YSYEKL. This CDR3 contains 16 residues. V was trimmed by 4 bases and J by 3 bases, leaving 19 bases between them. The CDR3 DNA follows: TGCGCCAGCAGCCTCGAATGGGGGGTCACTGGCTACGAGCAGTACTTC. As protein: CASSLEWGVTGYEQYF.

The chain links TRBV19 to TRBJ2-1; D might be TRBD1 (6 bases). Germline lookup yields CDR1 LNHDA and CDR2 SQIVND (reference sequence). This CDR3 contains 15 residues. The ends were cut back, 3 bases at V and 9 bases at J, with 18 bases in the middle. CDR3 nucleotides: TGTGCCAGTAGTATTACGGCGAGACAAGGGGGTGAGCAGTTCTTC. This codes for CASSITARQGGEQFF. Supplemented by reference TRBV19 and TRBJ2-1, the full variable domain reads DGGITQSPKYLFRKEGQNVTLSCEQNLNHDAMYWYRQDPGQGLRLIYYSQIVNDFQKGDIAEGYSVSREKKESFPLTVTSAQKNPTAFYLCASSITARQGGEQFFGPGTRLTVL.

The V and J genes are TRBV27 and TRBJ2-5, with D unresolved. The V gene's germline CDR1 is MNHEY and CDR2 SMNVEV (reference sequence). There are 15 residues in the CDR3. Trimming pared 5 bases from V and 8 bases from J, leaving 21 bases between. The CDR3 bases are TGTGCCAGCAGTCCCATGGTCCCGGCCTCAGGAACCCAGTACTTC. It yields the protein CASSPMVPASGTQYF.

This rearrangement joins TRBV7-3 to TRBJ1-1; TRBD1 agrees at 7 bases. V was pared by 1 base and J by 5 bases, with 7 bases of the junction left unmatched. There are 15 residues in the CDR3. Germline V CDR1 and CDR2: SGHTA, FQGTGA. DNA for the CDR3: TGTGCCAGCAGCTTAAACACGGGACAGTTTACTGAAGCTTTCTTT. This codes for CASSLNTGQFTEAFF. The whole variable domain, remainder taken from reference TRBV7-3 and TRBJ1-1, is GAGVSQTPSNKVTEKGKYVELRCDPISGHTALYWYRQSLGQGPEFLIYFQGTGAADDSGLPNDRFFAVRPEGSVSTLKIQRTERGDSAVYLCASSLNTGQFTEAFFGQGTRLTVV.

The chain has TRBV27 and TRBJ1-3; 7 positions match TRBD1. Germline V gives CDR1 MNHEY, CDR2 SMNVEV (reference sequence). The CDR3 loop spans 15 amino acids. V lost 4 bases, J lost 3 bases, and 6 bases stayed unmatched. CDR3: CASSSYRGGGNTIYF. For the CDR3, the DNA is TGTGCCAGCAGTTCCTACAGGGGAGGTGGAAACACCATATATTTT.